These 2 T cell receptor beta chains were all obtained from the same sample, sequenced in a study of T-cell memory formation after mild COVID-19. TCRdb re-called the 5' RACE reads through MiXCR, storing one row per CDR3 protein. The table includes almost 350,000 distinct CDR3 sequences, less than 25% detected once. The source material was PBMCs or a T cell subset sorted from them (not recorded which). The receptors stem from a man in his late teens or twenties who had mild COVID-19 (a few samples of this study predate the infection). Cell type and time point are not known.

The CDR3 protein is CASSSLGQKPFSGANVLTF. As DNA, the CDR3 is TGTGCCAGCAGCAGCCTCGGACAGAAACCTTTCTCTGGGGCCAACGTCCTGACTTTC. The V and J genes are TRBV7-9 and TRBJ2-6, with D perhaps matching TRBD1 (6 bases). Trimming stripped 5 bases from V and 0 bases from J, with 20 bases between. The germline V gene has CDR1 SEHNR and CDR2 FQNEAQ (reference sequence). The CDR3 contains 19 residues.

This clonotype was detected only a few times. V is TRBV9 and J is TRBJ1-2; D may be TRBD1 (5 bases). V lost 3 bases to trimming and J lost 1 base, with 16 bases between them. The CDR3 totals 16 residues. Germline V CDR1 and CDR2: SGDLS, YYNGEE. CDR3 region: CASSALGGSSNYGYTF. The CDR3 DNA sequence: TGTGCCAGCAGCGCGCTGGGGGGTTCAAGTAACTATGGCTACACCTTC.